Listed below are T cell receptor beta chains from one sample, sequenced in a study of blood T cell repertoires in COVID-19. The method was immunoSEQ multiplex PCR; TCRdb's version includes in-frame clones alone and lacks a portion of them. The top ten hold roughly 4.8% of the sample, which has around 140,000 clones, approximately 84% seen once. The sequenced sample was peripheral blood. The receptors come from a human donor in a cohort sampled during active COVID-19. Both conserved end residues are part of each CDR3. The D gene is left open where the match is weak. Clone size, where shown, is once, few, many, or a class for clones that have expanded.

V gene,J gene,D gene,clone size,CDR3 protein,CDR3 DNA
TRBV7-9,TRBJ2-1,NA,NA,CASSLAGDTPEFF,TGTGCCAGCAGCTTAGCCGGGGACACCCCCGAGTTCTTC
TRBV4-1,TRBJ2-2,NA,NA,CASSTVYTGELFF,TGCGCCAGCAGTACAGTCTACACCGGGGAGCTGTTTTTT
TRBV5-1,TRBJ2-5,TRBD2,NA,CASSLEGEGVETQYF,TGCGCCAGCAGCTTGGAAGGGGAGGGAGTAGAGACCCAGTACTTC
TRBV5-4,TRBJ2-2,TRBD2,NA,CASSYSGGTGELFF,TGTGCCAGCAGCTACAGCGGGGGTACCGGGGAGCTGTTTTTT
TRBV28,TRBJ2-1,TRBD1,NA,CASTRGQGAGNEQFF,TGTGCCAGCACAAGGGGACAGGGGGCGGGAAATGAGCAGTTCTTC
TRBV5-4,TRBJ1-2,TRBD1,NA,CASSLVDRGRDGYTF,TGTGCCAGCAGCTTGGTTGACAGGGGGCGCGATGGCTACACCTTC
TRBV30,TRBJ2-5,TRBD2,few,CAWSLRGLAGGGETQYF,TGTGCCTGGAGTTTACGAGGGCTAGCGGGAGGGGGAGAGACCCAGTACTTC
TRBV6-5,TRBJ1-1,TRBD1,NA,CASSYDRVGPEAFF,TGTGCCAGCAGTTACGACAGGGTAGGTCCTGAAGCTTTCTTT
TRBV7-9,TRBJ1-1,NA,NA,CASSLDSPQNTEAFF,TGTGCCAGCAGTTTGGACAGCCCTCAGAACACTGAAGCTTTCTTT
TRBV2,TRBJ1-1,NA,few,CASGGAYTEAFF,TGTGCCAGCGGAGGGGCCTACACTGAAGCTTTCTTT
TRBV18,TRBJ1-5,TRBD1,NA,CASSRTGFNQPQHF,TGTGCCAGCTCCCGGACAGGGTTCAATCAGCCCCAGCATTTT
TRBV3-1/TRBV3-2,TRBJ2-5,TRBD2,NA,CASSREGLAGGRSETQYF,TGTGCCAGCAGCCGGGAGGGACTAGCGGGGGGGCGGAGTGAGACCCAGTACTTC
TRBV5-1,TRBJ1-4,NA,NA,CASSLAGQREKLFF,TGCGCCAGCAGCTTGGCGGGACAAAGGGAAAAACTGTTTTTT
TRBV19,TRBJ2-1,TRBD2,NA,CASSNSTSGSVNEQFF,TGTGCCAGTAGTAATTCGACTAGCGGGAGTGTAAATGAGCAGTTCTTC
TRBV10-2,TRBJ2-4,TRBD2,once,CASSEEGGSKRAKNIQYF,TGCGCCAGCAGTGAGGAGGGAGGGAGTAAGCGAGCCAAAAACATTCAGTACTTC
TRBV29-1,TRBJ1-2,TRBD1,NA,CSARDSQVYGYTF,TGCAGCGCTAGGGACAGCCAAGTCTATGGCTACACCTTC
TRBV6-6,TRBJ1-1,TRBD1,NA,CASSRTGNTEAFF,TGTGCCAGCAGCCGGACAGGGAACACTGAAGCTTTCTTT
TRBV18,TRBJ2-1,TRBD2,NA,CASSQFLAGGNEQFF,TGTGCCAGCTCACAGTTTCTAGCGGGAGGGAATGAGCAGTTCTTC
TRBV5-4,TRBJ1-2,NA,once,CASSLLFSGNYGYTF,TGTGCCAGCAGCTTGCTTTTCTCGGGGAACTATGGCTACACCTTC
TRBV6-5,TRBJ2-1,TRBD1,NA,CASSLTGGSYNEQFF,TGTGCCAGCAGCTTGACAGGGGGGTCCTACAATGAGCAGTTCTTC
TRBV5-1,TRBJ1-2,NA,NA,CASSSQGGGVDYGYTF,TGCGCCAGCAGCTCCCAAGGGGGGGGCGTTGACTATGGCTACACCTTC
TRBV2,TRBJ2-7,NA,NA,CASSPRGREQYF,TGTGCCAGCAGCCCTAGGGGCAGGGAGCAGTACTTC
TRBV2,TRBJ1-5,TRBD1,NA,CASRGQGARDQPQHF,TGTGCCAGCAGGGGACAGGGGGCGAGGGATCAGCCCCAGCATTTT
TRBV6-5,TRBJ1-3,TRBD1,NA,CASSSGQGAGNTIYF,TGTGCCAGCAGCTCTGGACAGGGGGCGGGAAACACCATATATTTT
TRBV5-1,TRBJ2-7,NA,NA,CASSTGVAPTYEQYF,TGCGCCAGCAGCACCGGAGTGGCACCCACCTACGAGCAGTACTTC
TRBV28,TRBJ1-3,TRBD1,NA,CASRTGTEGNTIYF,TGTGCCAGCAGAACCGGGACAGAAGGAAACACCATATATTTT
TRBV5-1,TRBJ1-1,NA,NA,CASSLAHSLNTEAFF,TGCGCCAGCAGCTTGGCCCACAGCTTGAACACTGAAGCTTTCTTT
TRBV6-6,TRBJ2-5,NA,NA,CASSYADWETQYF,TGTGCCAGCAGTTACGCCGACTGGGAGACCCAGTACTTC
TRBV2,TRBJ2-5,NA,few,CASYRERGETQYF,TGTGCCAGCTACCGGGAGAGGGGAGAGACCCAGTACTTC
TRBV6-2/TRBV6-3,TRBJ2-5,TRBD2,NA,CASSKGLAGGRETQYF,TGTGCCAGCAGTAAAGGACTAGCGGGAGGGCGAGAGACCCAGTACTTC
TRBV5-1,TRBJ1-5,NA,NA,CASSLSGRDGNQPQHF,TGCGCCAGCAGCCTGTCCGGCAGGGATGGGAATCAGCCCCAGCATTTT
TRBV11-1,TRBJ2-7,TRBD1,NA,CASSLAGAGGSQYF,TGTGCCAGCAGCTTAGCGGGGGCAGGGGGCTCCCAGTACTTC
TRBV12-3/TRBV12-4,TRBJ1-3,NA,NA,CASSSAGNTIYF,TGTGCCAGCAGTTCAGCTGGAAACACCATATATTTT
TRBV15,TRBJ1-3,NA,NA,CATSRDIGQGKLSGNTIYF,TGTGCCACCAGCAGAGATATCGGGCAGGGGAAACTCTCTGGAAACACCATATATTTT
TRBV28,TRBJ1-6,NA,NA,CASRITGANSPLHF,TGTGCCAGCAGGATCACAGGAGCGAATTCACCCCTCCACTTT
TRBV18,TRBJ1-5,TRBD1,NA,CASSGDRGPSNQPQHF,TGTGCCAGCTCAGGCGACAGGGGTCCTAGCAATCAGCCCCAGCATTTT
TRBV13,TRBJ2-3,NA,NA,CASSLVGVEGRITDTQYF,TGTGCCAGCAGCTTAGTAGGGGTAGAAGGGAGGATAACAGATACGCAGTATTTT
TRBV6-5,TRBJ1-5,NA,NA,CASSPAPTVTGGLHF,TGTGCCAGCAGTCCAGCCCCTACTGTGACAGGCGGTCTGCATTTT
TRBV27,TRBJ2-3,NA,NA,CASSLLGGNGADTQYF,TGTGCCAGCAGTCTCCTGGGCGGGAATGGCGCAGATACGCAGTATTTT
TRBV9,TRBJ2-7,TRBD2,few,CASSVEGGREQYF,TGTGCCAGCAGCGTAGAGGGAGGGCGCGAGCAGTACTTC
TRBV7-9,TRBJ2-3,NA,NA,CASSLPSTDTQYF,TGTGCCAGCAGCCTACCTAGCACAGATACGCAGTATTTT
TRBV19,TRBJ2-1,NA,NA,CASSISASYNEQFF,TGTGCCAGTAGTATATCCGCGTCCTACAATGAGCAGTTCTTC
TRBV10-3,TRBJ2-7,NA,NA,CAISESRGLGYEQYF,TGTGCCATCAGTGAGTCCAGGGGATTGGGCTACGAGCAGTACTTC
TRBV24-1,TRBJ1-2,NA,NA,CATSDSSPGAGGYTF,TGTGCCACCAGTGATTCCTCCCCAGGGGCCGGTGGCTACACCTTC
TRBV6-1,TRBJ1-6,NA,few,CASSELNSPLHF,TGTGCCAGCAGTGAATTAAATTCACCCCTCCACTTT
TRBV6-1,TRBJ2-7,TRBD2,NA,CASSELGGGAEEQYF,TGTGCCAGCAGTGAGTTGGGCGGGGGGGCGGAGGAGCAGTACTTC
TRBV6-5,TRBJ1-1,TRBD1,NA,CASSYRRGQGTEAFF,TGTGCCAGCAGTTACAGGAGGGGGCAAGGCACTGAAGCTTTCTTT
TRBV5-1,TRBJ1-4,TRBD1,few,CASSSTGRMANEKLFF,TGCGCCAGCAGCTCGACAGGGAGGATGGCTAATGAAAAACTGTTTTTT
TRBV7-2,TRBJ1-1,TRBD1,NA,CASTGTRGVTEAFF,TGTGCCAGCACTGGGACCAGGGGGGTTACTGAAGCTTTCTTT
TRBV5-4,TRBJ2-5,NA,NA,CASSLNGQETQYF,TGTGCCAGCAGCTTGAACGGCCAAGAGACCCAGTACTTC
TRBV4-2,TRBJ2-1,NA,NA,CASSPIAASSYNEQFF,TGTGCCAGCAGCCCCATAGCGGCGAGCTCCTACAATGAGCAGTTCTTC
TRBV4-1,TRBJ2-3,NA,NA,CASSQADAGRGTDTQYF,TGCGCCAGCAGCCAAGCCGATGCGGGGCGCGGGACAGATACGCAGTATTTT
TRBV7-9,TRBJ2-2,TRBD1,NA,CASSLETGVTGELFF,TGTGCCAGCAGCTTAGAGACAGGGGTCACCGGGGAGCTGTTTTTT